This TCR beta chain was retrieved from a study of T cell repertoires in cytomegalovirus infection. Study in general: Public TCR beta signatures were indicative of both CMV infection and a matching HLA type. Whole-study results and caveats: There were carriers of CMV plus the relevant HLA, and cumulative public TCR beta family frequency identified them. Across the ex vivo response, the dominant clonotypes were HLA-C-restricted CMV-specific TCR beta clonotypes.

Via MiXCR, TCRdb re-called the reads, giving one row per CDR3 protein. The sample lists hundreds of thousands of distinct CDR3 sequences, 9.6% occurring once. The length of the CDR3 is 16 residues. After removal of 2 bases from V and 2 bases from J, the junction contained 3 bases not matched to a gene. Germline V gene sequence: CDR1 ENHRY, CDR2 SYGVKD. This clonotype was picked up many times. Its antigen is not known. This clonotype was sampled from a human donor in good health (CMV status not recorded). Some clones in this sample may be carry-over from other donors' samples. The chain joins TRBV10-3 to TRBJ2-1; 10 bases align to TRBD2. The sequenced material came from PBMCs. The CDR3 region is CAISERSGGAYNEQFF. For the CDR3, the DNA is TGTGCCATCAGTGAGCGAAGCGGGGGGGCCTACAATGAGCAGTTCTTC.